Listed below are T cell receptor beta chains from one sample, sequenced in a study of T cell changes during pregnancy in multiple sclerosis. Assay used: immunoSEQ multiplex PCR; TCRdb lists only in-frame clones, some missing. The sample holds more than 55,000 clones; about nine tenths are singletons and the top ten take more than 1.5%. The specimen was peripheral blood, collected after pregnancy. These receptor sequences come from a female donor with multiple sclerosis, enrolled in a pregnancy study. The CDR3 runs from the conserved cysteine through the conserved F or W. Each record gives: clone size, CDR3 length, V gene, CDR3 protein. Clone size, where shown, is once, few, many, or a class for clones that have expanded.

>.|14|TRBV18
CASSPGLSRGGQYF
>.|16|TRBV2
CASSDFAGPPGDIQYF
>.|13|TRBV7-9
CASSLSVTGLLFF
>.|12|TRBV21-1
CASSKINTEAFF
>.|14|TRBV7-2
CASSLGGLGREQYF
>.|15|TRBV6-5
CASSYTSGGVNIQYF
>.|16|TRBV4-3
CASSPSRDRFSYEQYF
>.|13|TRBV19
CASSSNRNTEAFF
>.|12|TRBV7-2
CASSSQGNEQFF
>once|14|TRBV28
CASSLRPRGTEAFF
>few|11|TRBV30
CAWKRRGRAFF
>.|15|TRBV5-1
CASSLARQGGEKLFF
>.|13|TRBV7-2
CASSLSGGTKAFF
>few|13|TRBV30
CAWSVRRADTQYF
>.|14|TRBV6-1
CASVYGGAKNIQYF
>.|16|TRBV10-2
CASSESIIEDNQPQHF
>.|14|TRBV23-1
CASSRRFGAEKLFF
>.|14|TRBV5-1
CASSLRGGLTEAFF
>.|14|TRBV10-3
CAISRHDSTGELFF
>.|18|TRBV7-3
CASSHRDRGWVKDQPQHF
>.|14|TRBV19
CASSTQGVQETQYF
>.|16|TRBV7-2
CASSLRQGVSYNEQFF
>.|15|TRBV5-1
CASSGGDRVWDEQFF
>.|15|TRBV5-1
CASSLWTGRNSPLHF
>.|16|TRBV28
CASSSRTSGDQETQYF
>few|15|TRBV11-2
CASSLAGTGYYEQYF
>.|15|TRBV15
CATSRATGSNQPQHF
>.|16|TRBV6-4
CASSNAGTSGADTQYF
>.|12|TRBV30
CAWSGQTYGYTF
>.|13|TRBV19
CASSMGPYNEQFF
>.|14|TRBV13
CASSLELGANEQFF